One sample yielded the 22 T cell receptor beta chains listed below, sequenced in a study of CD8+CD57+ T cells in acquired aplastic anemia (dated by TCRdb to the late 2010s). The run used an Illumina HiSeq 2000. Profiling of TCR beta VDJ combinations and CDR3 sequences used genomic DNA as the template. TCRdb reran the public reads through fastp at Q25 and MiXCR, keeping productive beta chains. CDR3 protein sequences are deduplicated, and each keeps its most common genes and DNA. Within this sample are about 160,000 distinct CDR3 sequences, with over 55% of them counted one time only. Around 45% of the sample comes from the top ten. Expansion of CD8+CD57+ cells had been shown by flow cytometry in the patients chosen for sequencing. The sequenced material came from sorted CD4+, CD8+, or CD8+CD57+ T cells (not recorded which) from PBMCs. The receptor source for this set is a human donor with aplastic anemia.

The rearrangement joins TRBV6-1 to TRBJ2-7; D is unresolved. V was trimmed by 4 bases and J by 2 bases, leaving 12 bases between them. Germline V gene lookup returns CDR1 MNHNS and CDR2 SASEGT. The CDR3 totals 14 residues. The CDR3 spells CASSAEWGPYEQYF. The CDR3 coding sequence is TGTGCCAGCAGTGCCGAGTGGGGTCCCTACGAGCAGTACTTC.

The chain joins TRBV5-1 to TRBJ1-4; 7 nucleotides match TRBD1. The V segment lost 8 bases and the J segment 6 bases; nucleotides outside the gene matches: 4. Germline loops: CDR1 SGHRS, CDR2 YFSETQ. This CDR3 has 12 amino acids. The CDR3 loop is CASAGTDEKLFF. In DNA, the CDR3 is TGCGCCAGTGCCGGGACAGATGAAAAACTGTTTTTT.

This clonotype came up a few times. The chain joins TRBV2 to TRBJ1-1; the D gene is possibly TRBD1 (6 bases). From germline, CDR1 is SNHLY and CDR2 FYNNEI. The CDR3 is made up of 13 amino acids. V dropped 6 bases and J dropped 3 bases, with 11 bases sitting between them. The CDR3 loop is CASRPDRHTEAFF. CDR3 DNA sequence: TGTGCCAGCAGGCCGGACAGACACACTGAAGCTTTCTTT.

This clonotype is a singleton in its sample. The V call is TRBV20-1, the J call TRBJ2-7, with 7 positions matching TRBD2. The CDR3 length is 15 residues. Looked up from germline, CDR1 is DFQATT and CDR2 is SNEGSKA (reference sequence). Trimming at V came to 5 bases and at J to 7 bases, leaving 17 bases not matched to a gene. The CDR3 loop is CSAASPREALGEQYF. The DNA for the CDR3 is TGCAGTGCTGCCTCGCCTCGGGAGGCCCTAGGGGAGCAGTACTTC.

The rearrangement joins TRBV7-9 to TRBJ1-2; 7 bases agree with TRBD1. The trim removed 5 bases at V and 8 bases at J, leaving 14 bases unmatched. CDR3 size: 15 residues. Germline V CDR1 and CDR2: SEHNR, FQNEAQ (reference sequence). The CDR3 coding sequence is TGTGCCAGCAGCCGGGAGGGACAGTTCCCCCAAGGCTACACCTTC. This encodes CASSREGQFPQGYTF. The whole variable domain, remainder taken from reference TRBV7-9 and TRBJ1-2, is DTGVSQNPRHKITKRGQNVTFRCDPISEHNRLYWYRQTLGQGPEFLTYFQNEAQLEKSRLLSDRFSAERPKGSFSTLEIQRTEQGDSAMYLCASSREGQFPQGYTFGSGTRLTVV.

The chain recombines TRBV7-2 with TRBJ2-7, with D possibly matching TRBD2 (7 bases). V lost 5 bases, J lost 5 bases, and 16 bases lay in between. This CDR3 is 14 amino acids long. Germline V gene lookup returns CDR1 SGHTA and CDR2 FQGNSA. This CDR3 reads CASSLGGGVDEQYF. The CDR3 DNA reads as TGTGCCAGCAGCCTGGGGGGGGGCGTCGACGAGCAGTACTTC.

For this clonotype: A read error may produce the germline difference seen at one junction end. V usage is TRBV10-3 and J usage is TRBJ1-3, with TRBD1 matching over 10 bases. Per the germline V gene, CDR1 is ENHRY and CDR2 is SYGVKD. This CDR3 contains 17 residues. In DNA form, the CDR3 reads TGTGCCATCAGTGGACAGGGGGCTGAGAAATTTGGAAACGCCATATATTTT. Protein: CAISGQGAEKFGNAIYF.

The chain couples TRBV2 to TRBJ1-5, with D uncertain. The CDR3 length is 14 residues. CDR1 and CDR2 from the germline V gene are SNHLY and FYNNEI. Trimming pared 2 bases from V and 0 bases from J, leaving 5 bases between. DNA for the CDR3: TGTGCCAGCAGTGAACACGTTAGCAATCAGCCCCAGCATTTT. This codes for CASSEHVSNQPQHF.

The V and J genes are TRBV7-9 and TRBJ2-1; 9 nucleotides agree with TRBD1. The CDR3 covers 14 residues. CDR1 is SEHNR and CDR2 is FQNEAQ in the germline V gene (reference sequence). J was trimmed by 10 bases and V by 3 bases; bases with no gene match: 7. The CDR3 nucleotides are TGTGCCAGCAGCTTCGAACAGGGGGCTCAGGAGCAGTTCTTC. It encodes CASSFEQGAQEQFF.

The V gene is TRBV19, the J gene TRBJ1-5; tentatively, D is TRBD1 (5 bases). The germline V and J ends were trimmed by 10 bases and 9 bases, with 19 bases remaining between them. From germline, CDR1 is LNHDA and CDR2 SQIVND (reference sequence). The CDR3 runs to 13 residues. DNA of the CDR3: TGTGCCACCGAAGGGACGGGGGGTTGGCCCCAGCATTTT. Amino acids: CATEGTGGWPQHF.

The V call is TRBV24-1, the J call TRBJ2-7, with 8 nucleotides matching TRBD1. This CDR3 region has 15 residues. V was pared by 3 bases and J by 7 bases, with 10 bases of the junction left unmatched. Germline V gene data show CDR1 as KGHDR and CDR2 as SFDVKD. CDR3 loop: CATSDVRDNRGEQYF. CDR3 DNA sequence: TGTGCCACCAGTGATGTACGGGACAACAGGGGGGAGCAGTACTTC.

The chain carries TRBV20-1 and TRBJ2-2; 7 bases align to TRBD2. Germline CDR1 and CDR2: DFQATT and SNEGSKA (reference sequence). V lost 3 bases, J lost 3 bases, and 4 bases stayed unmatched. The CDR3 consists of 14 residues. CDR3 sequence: CSARGRADTGELFF. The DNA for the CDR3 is TGCAGTGCTAGGGGGAGGGCGGACACCGGGGAGCTGTTTTTT.

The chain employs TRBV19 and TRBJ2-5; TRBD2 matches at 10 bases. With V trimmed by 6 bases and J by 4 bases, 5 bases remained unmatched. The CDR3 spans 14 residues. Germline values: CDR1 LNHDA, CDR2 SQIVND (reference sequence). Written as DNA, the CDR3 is TGTGCCAGTAGGCAAGCGGGAGGGACAGAGACCCAGTACTTC. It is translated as CASRQAGGTETQYF. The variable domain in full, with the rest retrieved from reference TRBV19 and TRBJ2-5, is DGGITQSPKYLFRKEGQNVTLSCEQNLNHDAMYWYRQDPGQGLRLIYYSQIVNDFQKGDIAEGYSVSREKKESFPLTVTSAQKNPTAFYLCASRQAGGTETQYFGPGTRLLVL.

The CDR3 region is CATSRDIRTGEQYF. The CDR3 region has the DNA TGTGCCACCAGCAGAGACATACGGACAGGAGAGCAGTACTTC. The chain recombines TRBV15 with TRBJ2-7; TRBD1 agrees at 7 bases. This CDR3 is 14 amino acids long. The junction had 6 bases not matched to a gene; V was cut back by 0 bases and J by 7 bases. Per the germline V gene, CDR1 is LNHNV and CDR2 is YYDKDF (reference sequence).

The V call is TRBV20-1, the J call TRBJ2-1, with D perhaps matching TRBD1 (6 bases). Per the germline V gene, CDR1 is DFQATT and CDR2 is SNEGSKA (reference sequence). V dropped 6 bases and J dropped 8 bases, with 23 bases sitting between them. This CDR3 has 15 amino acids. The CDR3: CSAPTGIGLTDEQFF. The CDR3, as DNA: TGCAGTGCCCCTACAGGGATAGGGCTTACAGATGAGCAGTTCTTC.

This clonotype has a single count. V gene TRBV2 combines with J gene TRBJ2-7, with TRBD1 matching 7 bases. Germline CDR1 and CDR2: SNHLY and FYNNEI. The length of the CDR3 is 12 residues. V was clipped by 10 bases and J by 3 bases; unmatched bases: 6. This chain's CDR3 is CAIETGRYEQYF. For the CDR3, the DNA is TGTGCCATTGAGACAGGGCGCTACGAGCAGTACTTC. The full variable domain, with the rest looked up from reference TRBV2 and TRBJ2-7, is EPEVTQTPSHQVTQMGQEVILRCVPISNHLYFYWYRQILGQKVEFLVSFYNNEISEKSEIFDDQFSVERPDGSNFTLKIRSTKLEDSAMYFCAIETGRYEQYFGPGTRLTVT.

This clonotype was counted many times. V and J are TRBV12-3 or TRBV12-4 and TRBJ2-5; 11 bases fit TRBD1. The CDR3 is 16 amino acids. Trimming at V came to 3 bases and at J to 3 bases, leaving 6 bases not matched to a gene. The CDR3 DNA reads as TGTGCCAGCAGTTTGAGAAGGGGACAGGGGGAAGAGACCCAGTACTTC. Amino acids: CASSLRRGQGEETQYF.

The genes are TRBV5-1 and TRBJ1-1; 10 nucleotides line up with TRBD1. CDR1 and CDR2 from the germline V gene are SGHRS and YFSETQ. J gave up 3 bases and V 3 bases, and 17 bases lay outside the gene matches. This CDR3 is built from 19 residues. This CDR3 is CASSSGTGAWGVQDTEAFF. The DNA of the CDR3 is TGCGCCAGCAGCTCCGGGACAGGGGCGTGGGGAGTTCAGGACACTGAAGCTTTCTTT.

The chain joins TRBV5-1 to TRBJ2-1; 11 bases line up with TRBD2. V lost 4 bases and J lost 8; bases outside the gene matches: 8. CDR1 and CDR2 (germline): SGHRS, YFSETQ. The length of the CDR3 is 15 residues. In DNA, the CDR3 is TGCGCCAGCAGCCCAACTAGCGGGAGCAGATATGAGCAGTTCTTC. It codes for CASSPTSGSRYEQFF. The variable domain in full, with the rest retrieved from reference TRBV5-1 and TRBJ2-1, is KAGVTQTPRYLIKTRGQQVTLSCSPISGHRSVSWYQQTPGQGLQFLFEYFSETQRNKGNFPGRFSGRQFSNSRSEMNVSTLELGDSALYLCASSPTSGSRYEQFFGPGTRLTVL.

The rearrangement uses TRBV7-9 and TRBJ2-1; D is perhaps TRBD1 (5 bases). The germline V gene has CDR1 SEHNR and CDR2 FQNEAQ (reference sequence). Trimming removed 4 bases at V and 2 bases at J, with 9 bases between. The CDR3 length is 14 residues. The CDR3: CASSSGLTYNEQFF. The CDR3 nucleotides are TGTGCCAGCAGCTCAGGGTTGACCTACAATGAGCAGTTCTTC. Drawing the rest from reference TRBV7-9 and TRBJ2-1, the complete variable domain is DTGVSQNPRHKITKRGQNVTFRCDPISEHNRLYWYRQTLGQGPEFLTYFQNEAQLEKSRLLSDRFSAERPKGSFSTLEIQRTEQGDSAMYLCASSSGLTYNEQFFGPGTRLTVL.

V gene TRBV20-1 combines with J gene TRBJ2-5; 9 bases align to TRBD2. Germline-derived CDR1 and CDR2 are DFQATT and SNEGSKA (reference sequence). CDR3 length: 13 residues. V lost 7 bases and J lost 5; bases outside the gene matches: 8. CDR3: CSVRSGGVETQYF. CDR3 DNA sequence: TGCAGTGTGCGTAGCGGGGGTGTGGAGACCCAGTACTTC.

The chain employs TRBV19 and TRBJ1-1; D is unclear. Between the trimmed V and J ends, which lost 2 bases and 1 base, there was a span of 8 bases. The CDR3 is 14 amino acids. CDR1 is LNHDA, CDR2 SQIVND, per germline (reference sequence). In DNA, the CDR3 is TGTGCCAGTAGTATATTTACGGGGAACACTGAAGCTTTCTTT. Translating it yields CASSIFTGNTEAFF.